This T cell receptor beta chain emerged from a study of human T cells and chemical hapten exposure. In the study overall: Per-sample TCR yields varied mainly from small pooled library volume differences. Whole-study results and caveats: Among expanded TCRs, significantly more large CDR3 similarity clusters formed than among controls.

Regarding time point: pre-sensitization, week 0. Treatment here: therapeutic diphenylcyclopropenone sensitization with weekly scalp DPC. A note on this clonotype: Its cognate antigen is unknown.

CDR1 SGHVS and CDR2 FQNEAQ come from the germline V gene. The ends lost 6 bases at V and 4 bases at J; junction bases unmatched: 5. This CDR3 contains 13 residues. Unique molecular identifiers were linked by the library to individual cDNA molecules. In TCRdb, the RACE reads were re-called with MiXCR into one record per CDR3 protein. The table records some 330,000 distinct CDR3 sequences, around 5.5% of them present only once. The sequencing here drew on whole blood, taken in connection with sensitization to the hapten diphenylcyclopropenone (DPC). The receptor was isolated from a woman aged 18-30 years with alopecia areata. Some clones in this sample may be carry-over from other donors' samples. The chain has TRBV7-8 and TRBJ1-1; TRBD1 aligns across 7 bases. The CDR3 nucleotides read TGTGCCAGCAGACCCAGACAGGGCACTGAAGCTTTCTTT. It is translated as CASRPRQGTEAFF.